This record looks at one TCR beta chain sequence and its context. What it recognizes is unknown. This sample was included in a study of T cells in localized non-small cell lung cancer. Study-wide points: Longer overall survival was linked to higher blood T cell density. Across samples, adjacent lung featured a median around 60 of the top 100 tumor clones. Heterogeneity stays possible, as sequencing covered only one tumor region. Uninvolved adjacent lung had higher T cell clonality than tumor and all other tissues.

The length of the CDR3 is 15 residues. Germline CDR1 SGHRS, CDR2 YFSETQ. With 5 bases clipped from V and 4 bases from J, the junction kept 8 bases outside the gene matches. Assay used: immunoSEQ multiplex PCR; TCRdb lists only in-frame clones, some missing. The data show tens of thousands of clones, with more than 70% seen just once and roughly 2.6% held by the top ten. This receptor was identified in a female donor of 60 years or more with stage I squamous cell lung carcinoma. The gene calls are TRBV5-1 and TRBJ2-2; 7 nucleotides align to TRBD2. The sequencing used peripheral blood, collected before any cancer treatment. CDR3 DNA sequence: TGCGCCAGCAGACCCGGGACTACCTCCACCGGGGAGCTGTTTTTT. Translated, it gives CASRPGTTSTGELFF.